The next 25 T cell receptor beta chains were all read from a single sample in a study of blood T cell repertoires in COVID-19. Using immunoSEQ multiplex PCR, the repertoire was profiled, and TCRdb retains in-frame clones only, with some absent. The sample yields 130,000 or so clones, roughly four fifths seen once. Sequenced material: peripheral blood. These receptors all come from a human donor in a cohort sampled during active COVID-19.

J is TRBJ2-5 and V is TRBV19, with TRBD1 matching 7 bases. The CDR3 covers 15 residues. CDR1 is LNHDA and CDR2 is SQIVND in the germline V gene (reference sequence). V was pared by 5 bases and J by 1 base, with 7 bases of the junction left unmatched. The CDR3 DNA reads TGTGCCAGTAGTGCGCGCCGGGACAGCCAAGAGACCCAGTACTTC. This sequence encodes CASSARRDSQETQYF.

The chain uses TRBV29-1 and TRBJ1-5; tentatively, D is TRBD1 (5 bases). The V end lost 4 bases, the J end lost 4 bases, and 11 bases lay between the germline ends. The CDR3 totals 13 residues. Germline V lookup: CDR1 SQVTM, CDR2 ANQGSEA. Written as DNA, the CDR3 is TGCAGCGTTGGGGACGGGGGGAATCAGCCCCAGCATTTT. It codes for CSVGDGGNQPQHF.

This chain connects TRBV6-6 to TRBJ1-5, with a tentative D call TRBD1 (6 bases). The CDR3 totals 13 residues. Trimming left V 8 bases short and J 4 bases short, with 12 bases between. Germline CDR1 MNHNY, CDR2 SVGAGI (reference sequence). The CDR3 region is CASYRGQNQPQHF. CDR3 in DNA: TGTGCCAGCTACCGAGGACAGAATCAGCCCCAGCATTTT.

The V call is TRBV11-3, the J call TRBJ2-7, with 8 bases lining up with TRBD1. Germline-derived CDR1 and CDR2 are SGHNT and YENEEA. Germline trimming cut 2 bases from V and 5 bases from J; bases unmatched to any gene: 11. The CDR3 spans 16 residues. CDR3 in amino acids: CASSLTPSQGANEQYF. For the CDR3, the DNA is TGTGCCAGCAGCTTAACCCCATCCCAGGGGGCGAACGAGCAGTACTTC.

The chain has TRBV9 and TRBJ2-5, with 13 bases that match TRBD2. Germline CDR1 SGDLS, CDR2 YYNGEE. V dropped 4 bases and J dropped 5; count of bases not matched to a gene: 5. The CDR3 extends over 15 amino acids. For the CDR3, the DNA is TGTGCCAGCAGCCCCGGGACTAGCGGGGTTGAGACCCAGTACTTC. The encoded protein is CASSPGTSGVETQYF.

The chain joins TRBV7-2 to TRBJ2-1; 11 bases fit TRBD2. Germline assignment: CDR1 SGHTA and CDR2 FQGNSA. This CDR3 comprises 15 residues. Losses at the gene ends were 3 bases for V and 4 bases for J; bases not matched to a gene: 2. The chain's CDR3 is CASSLTSGAYNEQFF. The CDR3 DNA is TGTGCCAGCAGCTTGACTAGCGGGGCTTACAATGAGCAGTTCTTC.

The chain recombines TRBV5-1 with TRBJ1-2; TRBD1 agrees at 10 bases. Trimming at V came to 3 bases and at J to 6 bases, leaving 5 bases not matched to a gene. There are 14 residues in the CDR3. Germline V gene data show CDR1 as SGHRS and CDR2 as YFSETQ. CDR3 protein: CASSWDRGTDGYTF. CDR3 nucleotide sequence: TGCGCCAGCAGCTGGGACAGGGGAACTGATGGCTACACCTTC.

The genes are TRBV7-2 and TRBJ2-2, with TRBD2 identical over 9 bases. V was clipped by 4 bases and J by 2 bases; unmatched bases: 8. The CDR3 covers 17 residues. Per germline, CDR1 SGHTA and CDR2 FQGNSA. The CDR3 region is CASSSPPGTSNTGELFF. CDR3 in DNA: TGTGCCAGCAGCTCCCCCCCCGGGACTAGCAACACCGGGGAGCTGTTTTTT. Based on the CDR3 plus reference TRBV7-2 and TRBJ2-2, the full variable domain is GAGVSQSPSNKVTEKGKDVELRCDPISGHTALYWYRQSLGQGLEFLIYFQGNSAPDKSGLPSDRFSAERTGGSVSTLTIQRTQQEDSAVYLCASSSPPGTSNTGELFFGEGSRLTVL.

V and J are TRBV7-8 and TRBJ2-2; 9 bases fit TRBD2. Germline CDR1 and CDR2: SGHVS and FQNEAQ. With 10 bases clipped from V and 5 bases from J, the junction kept 14 bases outside the gene matches. This CDR3 has 16 amino acids. The CDR3 loop reads CATRLLAGKGTGELFF. CDR3 bases: TGTGCCACCCGACTGCTAGCGGGGAAGGGGACCGGGGAGCTGTTTTTT.

The chain uses TRBV6-4 and TRBJ2-1; TRBD1 matches 7 bases. The CDR3 length is 15 residues. CDR1 is MRHNA and CDR2 is SNTAGT in the germline V gene. J was trimmed by 7 bases and V by 2 bases; bases with no gene match: 8. The CDR3 DNA is TGTGCCAGCAGTGACCTGCCAGGGGGTGCAAATGAGCAGTTCTTC. Amino acids: CASSDLPGGANEQFF.

The chain employs TRBV18 and TRBJ1-2, with 9 bases that match TRBD1. Germline V lookup: CDR1 KGHSH, CDR2 LQKENI. The V segment lost 3 bases and the J segment 3 bases; nucleotides outside the gene matches: 8. This CDR3 has 16 amino acids. The DNA of the CDR3 is TGTGCCAGCTCACCTTTGAGGACAGGGGAGGACTATGGCTACACCTTC. Its protein is CASSPLRTGEDYGYTF.

The J gene is TRBJ2-7, the V gene TRBV4-1, with a tentative D call TRBD2 (5 bases). Germline assignment: CDR1 MGHRA and CDR2 YSYEKL. The CDR3 loop spans 12 amino acids. Trimming stripped 0 bases from V and 11 bases from J, with 11 bases between. The CDR3 bases are TGCGCCAGCAGCCAAGACTCGGGGATGGAGTACTTC. Translating it yields CASSQDSGMEYF.

This clone has a handful of counts. The J gene is TRBJ1-1, the V gene TRBV30; the D is unclear. Looked up from germline, CDR1 is GTSNPN and CDR2 is SVGIG (reference sequence). CDR3 size: 12 residues. Trimming pared 5 bases from V and 4 bases from J, leaving 11 bases between. This chain's CDR3 is CAWRERSTEAFF. As DNA, the CDR3 is TGTGCCTGGCGGGAGCGGAGCACTGAAGCTTTCTTT.

The chain combines TRBV7-3 with TRBJ1-1; no clear D gene. V dropped 1 base and J dropped 1 base, with 4 bases sitting between them. Germline loops: CDR1 SGHTA, CDR2 FQGTGA. This CDR3 is 13 amino acids long. CDR3 sequence: CASSLSRNTEAFF. The CDR3 DNA sequence: TGTGCCAGCAGCTTAAGCAGGAACACTGAAGCTTTCTTT.

Here the CDR3 reads CASSPEAGRLYEQYF. Here the CDR3 DNA reads TGTGCCAGCAGTCCCGAAGCGGGGAGGCTCTACGAGCAGTACTTC. V usage is TRBV28 and J usage is TRBJ2-7, with 7 bases identical to TRBD2. CDR1 MDHEN and CDR2 SYDVKM come from the germline V gene. V trimming: 5 bases; J trimming: 3 bases; junction bases outside the gene matches: 10. This CDR3 contains 15 residues.

The gene calls are TRBV5-4 and TRBJ2-5; possibly TRBD1 for D (5 bases). Trimming stripped 2 bases from V and 4 bases from J, with 15 bases between. There are 15 residues in the CDR3. Germline V gives CDR1 SGHNT, CDR2 YYREEE (reference sequence). The CDR3 sequence is CASSLGASWGETQYF. In nucleotides, the CDR3 is TGTGCCAGCAGCTTAGGGGCCTCTTGGGGAGAGACCCAGTACTTC.

This clone showed up just once. The J gene is TRBJ2-3, the V gene TRBV3-1 (or the pseudogene TRBV3-2), with D possibly matching TRBD2 (6 bases). Trimming cost V 0 bases and J 2 bases, with 18 bases left between them. Germline CDR1 reads LGHDT; CDR2 reads YNNKEL (reference sequence). CDR3 length: 18 residues. This chain's CDR3 is CASSQDLTGAGLTDTQYF. The CDR3, as DNA: TGTGCCAGCAGCCAAGATCTTACTGGGGCGGGGCTCACAGATACGCAGTATTTT.

This clone was seen more than once but under ten times. This chain links TRBV30 with TRBJ2-1, with TRBD2 as a possible D gene (7 bases). Per germline, CDR1 GTSNPN and CDR2 SVGIG (reference sequence). V was clipped by 8 bases and J by 0 bases, with 14 bases between them. There are 14 residues in the CDR3. For the CDR3, the DNA is TGTGCCAGTCACAGGGAGGGCTCCTACAATGAGCAGTTCTTC. Its translation: CASHREGSYNEQFF.

V gene TRBV4-1 combines with J gene TRBJ2-7, with TRBD2 matching 7 bases. CDR3 length equals 16 residues. Germline CDR1 is MGHRA and CDR2 is YSYEKL. V was clipped by 3 bases and J by 0 bases; unmatched bases: 8. CDR3 nucleotide sequence: TGCGCCAGCAGCCATGAGACTAGCCGGAGCTCCTACGAGCAGTACTTC. Its translation is CASSHETSRSSYEQYF.

V and J are TRBV7-2 and TRBJ2-7, with TRBD1 matching 8 bases. CDR1 and CDR2 from the germline V gene are SGHTA and FQGNSA. With V trimmed by 8 bases and J by 0 bases, 3 bases remained unmatched. The CDR3 has 13 residues. The CDR3 region is CASEGQDSYEQYF. In nucleotides, the CDR3 is TGTGCCAGCGAGGGACAGGACTCCTACGAGCAGTACTTC.

V usage is TRBV10-3 and J usage is TRBJ2-1, with D possibly matching TRBD2 (6 bases). This CDR3 has 14 residues. CDR1 and CDR2 (germline): ENHRY, SYGVKD. Trimming left V 4 bases short and J 7 bases short, with 14 bases between. In DNA, the CDR3 is TGTGCCATCAGTGGGGGACTCCCCTCAAATGAGCAGTTCTTC. This translates into CAISGGLPSNEQFF.

The V and J genes are TRBV18 and TRBJ1-2; 9 nucleotides align to TRBD1. Trimming removed 4 bases from V and 2 bases from J; junction bases left unmatched: 5. Per the germline V gene, CDR1 is KGHSH and CDR2 is LQKENI. The CDR3 totals 15 residues. The CDR3 loop is CASSLTGGSNYGYTF. The DNA of the CDR3 is TGTGCCAGCTCACTTACAGGGGGCTCGAACTATGGCTACACCTTC.

The sample holds a few counts of this clone. This sequence joins TRBV11-2 and TRBJ2-7; 7 bases are shared with TRBD1. V was clipped by 5 bases and J by 3 bases; unmatched bases: 10. Looked up from germline, CDR1 is SGHAT and CDR2 is FQNNGV. The CDR3 totals 15 residues. The CDR3 reads CASSPQDRVNYEQYF. The CDR3 coding sequence is TGTGCCAGCAGCCCACAAGACAGGGTCAACTACGAGCAGTACTTC.

V gene TRBV30 combines with J gene TRBJ2-7; TRBD1 matches at 7 bases. In germline, CDR1 is GTSNPN, CDR2 SVGIG (reference sequence). J was trimmed by 5 bases and V by 1 base; bases with no gene match: 5. This CDR3 is 13 amino acids long. This chain's CDR3 is CAWSGQGVNEQYF. The CDR3 region has the DNA TGTGCCTGGAGTGGACAGGGAGTCAACGAGCAGTACTTC.

V is TRBV10-3 and J is TRBJ1-5; 8 nucleotides align to TRBD1. The CDR3 length is 14 residues. The V gene's germline CDR1 is ENHRY and CDR2 SYGVKD. V trimming: 5 bases; J trimming: 8 bases; junction bases outside the gene matches: 8. CDR3 sequence: CAISPGTGKEPQHF. DNA of the CDR3: TGTGCCATCAGTCCCGGGACAGGAAAGGAGCCCCAGCATTTT.